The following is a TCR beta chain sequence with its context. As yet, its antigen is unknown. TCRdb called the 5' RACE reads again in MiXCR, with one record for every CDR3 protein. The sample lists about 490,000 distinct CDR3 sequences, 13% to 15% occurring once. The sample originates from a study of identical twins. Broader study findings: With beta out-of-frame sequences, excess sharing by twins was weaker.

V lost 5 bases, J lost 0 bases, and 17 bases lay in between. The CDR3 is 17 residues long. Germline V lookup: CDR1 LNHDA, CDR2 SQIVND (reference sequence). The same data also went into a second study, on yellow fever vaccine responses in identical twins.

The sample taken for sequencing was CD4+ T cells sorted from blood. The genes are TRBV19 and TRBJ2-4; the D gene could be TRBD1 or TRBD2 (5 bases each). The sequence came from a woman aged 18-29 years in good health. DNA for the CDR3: TGTGCCAGTAGTTCCCCAGGGAGTCAACTAGCCAAAAACATTCAGTACTTC. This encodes CASSSPGSQLAKNIQYF.